Following are 32 T cell receptor beta chains from one sample sequenced in a study of blood T cell repertoires in COVID-19. The protocol was immunoSEQ multiplex PCR, while the TCRdb copy is restricted to in-frame clones and leaves out a portion. This table has over 65,000 clones, more than 80% appearing once. The sample comprised peripheral blood. These receptors were obtained from a human donor in a cohort sampled during active COVID-19.

Concerning this clone: Mismatch with germline at one junction end may stem from a read error. The chain is built from TRBV10-3 and TRBJ2-7, with 10 bases fitting TRBD1. Germline values: CDR1 ENHRY, CDR2 SYGVKD. This CDR3 is 16 amino acids long. The CDR3 loop is CAISESGQGIIMAGHF. The DNA of the CDR3 is TGTGCCATCAGTGAGTCGGGACAGGGGATAATTATGGCGGGCCACTTC.

The CDR3 loop is CASSPPNLRGTEAFF. The CDR3 DNA follows: TGTGCCAGCTCACCTCCAAATCTAAGGGGGACTGAAGCTTTCTTT. This rearrangement joins TRBV18 to TRBJ1-1, with D perhaps TRBD1 (6 bases). V dropped 3 bases and J dropped 5 bases, with 16 bases sitting between them. CDR1 KGHSH and CDR2 LQKENI come from the germline V gene. The CDR3 consists of 15 residues. The complete variable domain, with remaining parts taken from reference TRBV18 and TRBJ1-1, reads NAGVMQNPRHLVRRRGQEARLRCSPMKGHSHVYWYRQLPEEGLKFMVYLQKENIIDESGMPKERFSAEFPKEGPSILRIQQVVRGDSAAYFCASSPPNLRGTEAFFGQGTRLTVV.

This chain links TRBV5-1 with TRBJ1-5; D gene ambiguous. The CDR3 has 15 amino acids. V was shortened by 2 bases and J by 2 bases, with 11 bases between the two germline ends. Germline CDR1 is SGHRS and CDR2 is YFSETQ. The CDR3 region is CASSFTGEGNQPQHF. In DNA form, the CDR3 reads TGCGCCAGCAGCTTCACTGGGGAGGGCAATCAGCCCCAGCATTTT.

This clone appeared once. V is TRBV28 and J is TRBJ2-7; D possibly corresponds to TRBD1 (6 bases). Trimming removed 2 bases at V and 5 bases at J, with 16 bases between. The CDR3 is 15 residues long. CDR1 MDHEN and CDR2 SYDVKM come from the germline V gene. CDR3 sequence reads: CASSLGGRGQHEQYF. CDR3 nucleotides: TGTGCCAGCAGTTTAGGGGGCAGGGGTCAACACGAGCAGTACTTC.

The CDR3: CASSLQGFHEQYF. The CDR3 DNA reads TGTGCCAGTAGCCTACAGGGGTTCCACGAGCAGTACTTC. This chain joins TRBV19 and TRBJ2-7; 7 positions agree with TRBD1. Germline V gene data show CDR1 as LNHDA and CDR2 as SQIVND (reference sequence). The CDR3 is made up of 13 amino acids. V lost 6 bases, J lost 5 bases, and 7 bases stayed unmatched.

The J gene is TRBJ2-7, the V gene TRBV5-5; D remains unclear. Germline CDR1 SGHKS, CDR2 YYEKEE (reference sequence). With 0 bases removed from V and 2 bases from J, the gap between germline ends came to 12 bases. CDR3 length equals 15 residues. CDR3 sequence reads: CASSLEAAGTYEQYF. In nucleotides, the CDR3 is TGTGCCAGCAGCTTGGAGGCAGCAGGTACCTACGAGCAGTACTTC.

The chain is built from TRBV6-5 and TRBJ2-7, with 8 positions matching TRBD1. CDR3 size: 15 residues. J was trimmed by 2 bases and V by 8 bases; bases with no gene match: 11. The V gene's germline CDR1 is MNHEY and CDR2 SVGAGI. The CDR3: CASGGNRGAPYEQYF. The CDR3 coding sequence is TGTGCCAGCGGAGGAAACAGGGGGGCACCCTACGAGCAGTACTTC.

J is TRBJ1-3 and V is TRBV7-9; D possibly corresponds to TRBD1 (6 bases). From germline, CDR1 is SEHNR and CDR2 FQNEAQ (reference sequence). V was trimmed by 4 bases and J by 0 bases, leaving 19 bases between them. CDR3 length: 18 amino acids. CDR3 residues: CASSSRVVDRSSGNTIYF. In nucleotides, the CDR3 is TGTGCCAGCAGCTCACGGGTCGTCGACAGGAGCTCTGGAAACACCATATATTTT.

V usage is TRBV28 and J usage is TRBJ1-4; 12 nucleotides agree with TRBD1. This CDR3 has 19 amino acids. Germline loops: CDR1 MDHEN, CDR2 SYDVKM. Trimming removed 5 bases from V and 0 bases from J; junction bases left unmatched: 10. The CDR3 loop reads CASSLGTGGPSATNEKLFF. The DNA of the CDR3 is TGTGCCAGCAGTCTAGGGACAGGGGGCCCTTCAGCAACTAATGAAAAACTGTTTTTT.

The chain links TRBV19 to TRBJ1-6; tentative D call: TRBD1 (6 bases). The CDR3 has 15 residues. Trimming took off 4 bases at V and 10 bases at J, with 17 bases between the two ends. Germline V gene sequence: CDR1 LNHDA, CDR2 SQIVND (reference sequence). CDR3 in DNA: TGTGCCAGTAGTAATGTGGCGACAGGAGGATCACCCCTCCACTTT. This sequence encodes CASSNVATGGSPLHF.

Points on this clone: This specimen includes other DNA sequences encoding the same CDR3. The V and J genes are TRBV5-1 and TRBJ1-2, with 9 bases aligning to TRBD1. Germline lookup yields CDR1 SGHRS and CDR2 YFSETQ. J lost 0 bases, V lost 0 bases, and 0 bases had no gene match. CDR3 length equals 15 residues. CDR3: CASSLGTGANYGYTF. The CDR3 DNA is TGCGCCAGCAGCTTGGGGACAGGGGCTAACTATGGCTACACCTTC.

The chain recombines TRBV5-6 with TRBJ1-2, with D unclear. Germline lookup yields CDR1 SGHDT and CDR2 YYEEEE. Trimming pared 4 bases from V and 5 bases from J, leaving 6 bases between. The CDR3 is 11 amino acids. DNA for the CDR3: TGTGCCAGCAGCCGGGGATATGGCTACACCTTC. This sequence encodes CASSRGYGYTF.

Only one count was recorded for this clone. The chain uses TRBV18 and TRBJ2-7; D not certain. This CDR3 has 14 amino acids. Per the germline V gene, CDR1 is KGHSH and CDR2 is LQKENI. Trimming took 0 bases from V and 2 from J, leaving 8 bases between them. CDR3 in DNA: TGTGCCAGCTCACCACCCGCCAGGACCTACGAGCAGTACTTC. Translating gives CASSPPARTYEQYF.

The rearrangement links TRBV6-5 to TRBJ1-2; 10 bases are shared with TRBD1. The V gene's germline CDR1 is MNHEY and CDR2 SVGAGI. The V gene end was trimmed by 6 bases and the J gene end by 3 bases; junction bases not matched to a gene: 7. This CDR3 has 15 amino acids. CDR3 region: CASSPRGTGDYGYTF. As DNA, the CDR3 is TGTGCCAGCAGCCCACGAGGGACAGGGGACTATGGCTACACCTTC.

The rearrangement links TRBV29-1 to TRBJ1-2, with 9 bases aligning to TRBD1. The CDR3 contains 12 residues. The V and J ends lost 7 bases and 8 bases, in that order; junction bases with no gene match: 8. CDR1 is SQVTM, CDR2 ANQGSEA, per germline. The CDR3 is CSGTGQGSGYTF. The CDR3, as DNA: TGCAGCGGAACGGGACAGGGTTCGGGCTACACCTTC.

The rearrangement joins TRBV5-1 to TRBJ1-1, with 10 positions matching TRBD1. Germline trimming cut 3 bases from V and 4 bases from J; bases unmatched to any gene: 3. The CDR3 consists of 14 residues. From germline, CDR1 is SGHRS and CDR2 YFSETQ. In DNA form, the CDR3 reads TGCGCCAGCAGCTCCGGGACAGGGGCCACTGAAGCTTTCTTT. Protein: CASSSGTGATEAFF.

The chain is built from TRBV9 and TRBJ2-1; TRBD2 matches at 13 bases. Per the germline V gene, CDR1 is SGDLS and CDR2 is YYNGEE. The CDR3 covers 18 residues. With V trimmed by 2 bases and J by 4 bases, 9 bases remained unmatched. Written as DNA, the CDR3 is TGTGCCAGCAGCGTCCAGACTAGCGGGGGGATTAATTACAATGAGCAGTTCTTC. The encoded protein is CASSVQTSGGINYNEQFF.

This clone was found once. The chain uses TRBV5-1 and TRBJ1-4, with 9 positions matching TRBD1. CDR1 SGHRS and CDR2 YFSETQ come from the germline V gene. With V trimmed by 0 bases and J by 3 bases, 3 bases remained unmatched. This CDR3 region has 16 residues. The CDR3, as DNA: TGCGCCAGCAGCTTGGGGGACAGGGAAGCTAATGAAAAACTGTTTTTT. Translation gives CASSLGDREANEKLFF.

This rearrangement joins TRBV15 to TRBJ2-1, with 8 positions matching TRBD1. The germline V gene has CDR1 LNHNV and CDR2 YYDKDF (reference sequence). V lost 9 bases and J lost 12; bases outside the gene matches: 7. The CDR3 is 11 amino acids. CDR3 nucleotides: TGTGCCACTTCAGGGGGCGGGCGGCAGTTCTTC. The encoded protein is CATSGGGRQFF.

This chain connects TRBV2 to TRBJ2-5; D is perhaps TRBD1 (5 bases). The CDR3 is made up of 14 amino acids. The germline gives CDR1 SNHLY, CDR2 FYNNEI. V gave up 8 bases and J gave up 7 bases, with 20 bases separating them. The CDR3 reads CASSPDSGMRTQYF. The CDR3, as DNA: TGTGCCAGCTCACCCGACAGTGGAATGAGGACCCAGTACTTC.

V is TRBV5-1 and J is TRBJ2-7; possible D gene TRBD2, 5 bases. V was cut by 2 bases and J by 2 bases, with 11 bases left in between. CDR1 and CDR2 (germline): SGHRS, YFSETQ. CDR3 size: 14 residues. The CDR3 protein is CASSLVGKPYEQYF. The CDR3 nucleotides read TGCGCCAGCAGCTTAGTCGGGAAACCCTACGAGCAGTACTTC.

The chain joins TRBV28 to TRBJ1-5; D perhaps matches TRBD1 (6 bases). This CDR3 spans 15 amino acids. Germline CDR1 MDHEN, CDR2 SYDVKM. With 4 bases removed from V and 1 base from J, the gap between germline ends came to 11 bases. The CDR3 nucleotides are TGTGCCAGCAGTTCCCCCAGGGGAAGCAATCAGCCCCAGCATTTT. This encodes CASSSPRGSNQPQHF.

This clone was observed a single time. Written as DNA, the CDR3 is TGTGCCAGCAGCTTGGGACAGGCAGCTAATTCACCCCTCCACTTT. Protein sequence: CASSLGQAANSPLHF. J is TRBJ1-6 and V is TRBV5-6; D may be TRBD1 (6 bases). The CDR3 length is 15 residues. Germline-derived CDR1 and CDR2 are SGHDT and YYEEEE. V lost 0 bases, J lost 6 bases, and 10 bases lay in between.

The rearrangement uses TRBV5-1 and TRBJ2-7; TRBD2 matches at 9 bases. Germline lookup yields CDR1 SGHRS and CDR2 YFSETQ. The CDR3 covers 15 residues. J gave up 3 bases and V 4 bases, and 8 bases lay outside the gene matches. The CDR3 region is CASSPGGTSLYEQYF. Here the CDR3 DNA reads TGCGCCAGCAGCCCGGGGGGGACTAGCCTCTACGAGCAGTACTTC.

The chain has TRBV7-6 and TRBJ2-2, with 7 nucleotides matching TRBD2. V was clipped by 5 bases and J by 5 bases; unmatched bases: 11. The CDR3 is 16 residues long. Germline V gene lookup returns CDR1 SGHVS and CDR2 FNYEAQ. The CDR3 DNA sequence: TGTGCCAGCAGCCCCCTCGGCCAGCGGGGAACCGGGGAGCTGTTTTTT. It codes for CASSPLGQRGTGELFF.

The chain couples TRBV2 to TRBJ1-5; D is perhaps TRBD1 (5 bases). The ends were cut back, 6 bases at V and 5 bases at J, with 14 bases in the middle. This CDR3 region has 14 residues. Germline V gene sequence: CDR1 SNHLY, CDR2 FYNNEI. CDR3 nucleotides: TGTGCCAGCAGCCTCGGGGGATCCCATCAGCCCCAGCATTTT. It is translated as CASSLGGSHQPQHF.

This clone occurred a few times. The chain is built from TRBV7-6 and TRBJ1-1; 8 bases align to TRBD1. The CDR3 is 12 residues long. Germline CDR1 is SGHVS and CDR2 is FNYEAQ. After removal of 6 bases from V and 8 bases from J, the junction contained 5 bases not matched to a gene. CDR3 region: CASSLQGGEAFF. The CDR3 bases are TGTGCCAGCAGTCTACAGGGGGGAGAAGCTTTCTTT.

This clone was seen a handful of times. The rearrangement joins TRBV2 to TRBJ2-5, with 7 nucleotides matching TRBD1. The J segment lost 3 bases and the V segment lost 6 bases, leaving 4 bases of the junction unmatched. In germline, CDR1 is SNHLY, CDR2 FYNNEI. This CDR3 comprises 13 residues. Here the CDR3 reads CASSRDRKETQYF. In DNA form, the CDR3 reads TGTGCCAGCAGCAGGGACAGAAAAGAGACCCAGTACTTC. The variable domain in full, with the rest retrieved from reference TRBV2 and TRBJ2-5, is EPEVTQTPSHQVTQMGQEVILRCVPISNHLYFYWYRQILGQKVEFLVSFYNNEISEKSEIFDDQFSVERPDGSNFTLKIRSTKLEDSAMYFCASSRDRKETQYFGPGTRLLVL.

V is TRBV19 and J is TRBJ1-4; TRBD1 matches 8 bases. The germline gives CDR1 LNHDA, CDR2 SQIVND (reference sequence). The ends lost 2 bases at V and 8 bases at J; junction bases unmatched: 10. This CDR3 is built from 16 residues. The DNA for the CDR3 is TGTGCCAGTAGTATAACCCTCGGACAGGGAGGCGAAAAACTGTTTTTT. Residues: CASSITLGQGGEKLFF. The whole variable domain, filled in from reference TRBV19 and TRBJ1-4, reads DGGITQSPKYLFRKEGQNVTLSCEQNLNHDAMYWYRQDPGQGLRLIYYSQIVNDFQKGDIAEGYSVSREKKESFPLTVTSAQKNPTAFYLCASSITLGQGGEKLFFGSGTQLSVL.

This clone was observed a single time. The V and J genes are TRBV3-1 (or the pseudogene TRBV3-2) and TRBJ2-5, with 8 bases identical to TRBD2. After removal of 2 bases from V and 5 bases from J, the junction contained 4 bases not matched to a gene. The germline gives CDR1 LGHDT, CDR2 YNNKEL (reference sequence). The CDR3 loop spans 14 amino acids. DNA for the CDR3: TGTGCCAGCAGCCAATGGGGCGGGGGGGAGACCCAGTACTTC. It yields the protein CASSQWGGGETQYF.

V usage is TRBV14 and J usage is TRBJ1-6; 7 bases match TRBD1. Looked up from germline, CDR1 is SGHDN and CDR2 is FVKESK. There are 15 residues in the CDR3. J gave up 10 bases and V 4 bases, and 10 bases lay outside the gene matches. The CDR3 DNA follows: TGTGCCAGCAGCCGCGAGACAGGGCGGCACTCACCCCTCCACTTT. Protein product: CASSRETGRHSPLHF.

This sequence joins TRBV5-1 and TRBJ2-1, with D possibly TRBD1 on 5 matching bases. Trimming left V 5 bases short and J 10 bases short, with 13 bases between. The V gene's germline CDR1 is SGHRS and CDR2 YFSETQ. This CDR3 comprises 12 residues. The CDR3 region is CASSLGVGEQFF. The CDR3 DNA is TGCGCCAGCAGTTTAGGGGTGGGGGAGCAGTTCTTC.